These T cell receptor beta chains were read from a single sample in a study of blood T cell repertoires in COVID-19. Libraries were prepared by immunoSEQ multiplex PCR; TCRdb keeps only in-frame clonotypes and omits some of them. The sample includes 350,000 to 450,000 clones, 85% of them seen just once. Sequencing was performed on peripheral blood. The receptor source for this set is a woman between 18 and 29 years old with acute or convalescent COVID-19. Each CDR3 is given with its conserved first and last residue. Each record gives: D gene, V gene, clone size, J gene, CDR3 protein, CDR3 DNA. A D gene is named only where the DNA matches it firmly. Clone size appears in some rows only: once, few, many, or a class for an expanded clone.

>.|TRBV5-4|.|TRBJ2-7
CASSSTSDSRRYEQYF
TGTGCCAGCAGCTCTACAAGTGACAGTCGGAGATACGAGCAGTACTTC
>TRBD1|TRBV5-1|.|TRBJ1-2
CASSMGQGVNYGYTF
TGCGCCAGCAGCATGGGACAGGGAGTAAACTATGGCTACACCTTC
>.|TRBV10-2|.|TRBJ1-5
CASSVTGYQPQHF
TGCGCCAGCAGCGTGACAGGTTATCAGCCCCAGCATTTT
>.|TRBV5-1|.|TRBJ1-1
CASSWEGTVNTEAFF
TGCGCCAGCAGTTGGGAGGGAACGGTGAACACTGAAGCTTTCTTT
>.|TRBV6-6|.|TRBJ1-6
CASSYEQNSPLHF
TGTGCCAGCAGTTACGAACAGAATTCACCCCTCCACTTT
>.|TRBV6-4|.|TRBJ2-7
CASSPLLRDEQYF
TGTGCCAGCAGTCCCTTGCTTCGGGACGAGCAGTACTTC
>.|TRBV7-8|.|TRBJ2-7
CASSPMRVSYEQYF
TGTGCCAGCAGCCCTATGAGGGTCTCCTACGAGCAGTACTTC
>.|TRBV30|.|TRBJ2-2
CAWSTGDTGELFF
TGTGCCTGGAGTACCGGAGACACCGGGGAGCTGTTTTTT
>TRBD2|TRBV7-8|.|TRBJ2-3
CASSATSGFTDTQYF
TGTGCCAGCAGCGCAACTAGCGGATTCACAGATACGCAGTATTTT
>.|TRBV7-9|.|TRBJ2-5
CASSLGAETQYF
TGTGCCAGCAGCTTAGGCGCCGAGACCCAGTACTTC
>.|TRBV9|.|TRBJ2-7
CASAGQSSHEQYF
TGTGCCAGCGCTGGACAGTCCTCCCACGAGCAGTACTTC
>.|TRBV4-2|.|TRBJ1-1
CASSQDPQTNTEAFF
TGTGCCAGCAGCCAAGATCCACAGACAAACACTGAAGCTTTCTTT
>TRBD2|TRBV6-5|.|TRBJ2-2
CATQVSGSITGELFF
TGTGCCACGCAGGTTAGCGGGAGTATTACCGGGGAGCTGTTTTTT
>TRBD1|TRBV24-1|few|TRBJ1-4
CATSDSATGANEKLFF
TGTGCCACCAGTGATTCGGCGACAGGGGCTAATGAAAAACTGTTTTTT
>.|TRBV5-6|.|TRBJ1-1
CASSRRTVMNTEAFF
TGTGCCAGCAGCCGGAGGACAGTCATGAACACTGAAGCTTTCTTT
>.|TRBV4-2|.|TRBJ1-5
CASSQDGGASQPQHF
TGTGCCAGCAGCCAAGATGGGGGGGCTTCTCAGCCCCAGCATTTT
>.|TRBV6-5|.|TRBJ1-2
CASRRGLVDYGYTF
TGTGCCAGCAGGAGAGGGTTAGTAGACTATGGCTACACCTTC
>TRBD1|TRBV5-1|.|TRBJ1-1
CASSFGTGSDTEAFF
TGCGCCAGCAGCTTTGGGACAGGGTCGGACACTGAAGCTTTCTTT
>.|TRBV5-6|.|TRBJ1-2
CASSLGRGYRYTF
TGTGCCAGCAGCTTGGGAAGGGGTTATCGCTACACCTTC
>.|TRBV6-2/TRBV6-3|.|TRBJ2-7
CASSSDYYEQYF
TGTGCCAGCAGCTCCGACTACTACGAGCAGTACTTC
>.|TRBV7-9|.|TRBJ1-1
CASSLDRAGTEAFF
TGTGCCAGCAGCTTAGACAGAGCGGGAACTGAAGCTTTCTTT
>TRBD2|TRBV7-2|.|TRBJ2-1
CASSPSGRAGGEQFF
TGTGCCAGCAGCCCTAGCGGGAGGGCCGGAGGTGAGCAGTTCTTC
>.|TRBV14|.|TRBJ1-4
CASSLGRGGNEKLFF
TGTGCCAGCAGCCTAGGTCGGGGTGGTAATGAAAAACTGTTTTTT
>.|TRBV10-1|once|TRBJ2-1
CASNTESGEQFF
TGCGCCTCAAACACGGAGAGTGGGGAGCAGTTCTTC
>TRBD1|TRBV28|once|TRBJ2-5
CASSLSPRTGGRETQYF
TGTGCCAGCAGTTTATCTCCGAGGACAGGGGGCAGAGAGACCCAGTACTTC
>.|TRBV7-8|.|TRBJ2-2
CASSFGQYTGELFF
TGTGCCAGCAGCTTCGGACAGTACACCGGGGAGCTGTTTTTT
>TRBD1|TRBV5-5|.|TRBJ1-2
CASSLDRGNYGYTF
TGTGCCAGCAGCTTGGACAGGGGAAACTATGGCTACACCTTC
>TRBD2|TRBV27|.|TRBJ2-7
CASSLLASGEDEQYF
TGTGCCAGCAGTTTATTGGCTAGCGGGGAGGACGAGCAGTACTTC
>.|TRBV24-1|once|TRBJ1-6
CATEQQVSPLHF
TGTGCCACCGAACAACAAGTATCACCCCTCCACTTT
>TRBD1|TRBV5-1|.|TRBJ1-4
CASSFTGVEKLFF
TGCGCCAGCAGCTTCACAGGGGTTGAAAAACTGTTTTTT
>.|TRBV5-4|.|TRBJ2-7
CASSIDWGAYEQYF
TGTGCCAGCAGCATCGATTGGGGCGCGTACGAGCAGTACTTC
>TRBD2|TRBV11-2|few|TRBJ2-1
CAIAGGPYNEQFF
TGTGCCATCGCGGGAGGTCCCTACAATGAGCAGTTCTTC